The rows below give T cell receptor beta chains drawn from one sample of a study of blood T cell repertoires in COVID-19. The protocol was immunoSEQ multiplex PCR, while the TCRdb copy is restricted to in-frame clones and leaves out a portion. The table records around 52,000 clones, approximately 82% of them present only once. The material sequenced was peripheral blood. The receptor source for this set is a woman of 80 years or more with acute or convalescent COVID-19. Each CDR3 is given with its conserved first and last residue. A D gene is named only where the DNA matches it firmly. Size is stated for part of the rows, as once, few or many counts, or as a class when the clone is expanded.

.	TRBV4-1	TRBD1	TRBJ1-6	CASSFRQGAYNSPLHF	TGCGCCAGCAGCTTTAGACAGGGGGCGTATAATTCACCCCTCCACTTT
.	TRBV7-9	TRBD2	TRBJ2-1	CASSFSGLAVNNEQFF	TGTGCCAGCAGTTTCTCGGGACTAGCGGTTAACAATGAGCAGTTCTTC
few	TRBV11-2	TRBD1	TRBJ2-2	CASSLVGTGGARTGELFF	TGTGCCAGCAGCTTAGTTGGGACAGGGGGCGCTCGGACCGGGGAGCTGTTTTTT
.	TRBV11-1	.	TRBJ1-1	CASSPRTALNTEAFF	TGTGCCAGCAGCCCTCGAACAGCCCTGAACACTGAAGCTTTCTTT
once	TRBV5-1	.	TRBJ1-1	CASSSDLTDRKKAFF	TGCGCCAGCAGCTCTGATCTTACTGACAGAAAAAAAGCTTTCTTT
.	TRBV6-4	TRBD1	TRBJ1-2	CASSDFDRGYGYTF	TGTGCCAGCAGTGACTTCGACAGGGGCTATGGCTACACCTTC
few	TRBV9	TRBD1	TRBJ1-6	CASSSRNTGVGSPLHF	TGTGCCAGCAGCTCGCGTAATACAGGGGTAGGTTCACCCCTCCACTTT
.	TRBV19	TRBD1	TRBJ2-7	CASSPQQATGEQYF	TGTGCCAGTAGCCCACAACAAGCGACAGGGGAGCAGTACTTC
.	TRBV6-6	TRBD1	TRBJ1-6	CASSYSRDSSASPLHF	TGTGCCAGCAGTTACTCGAGGGACAGCTCGGCTTCACCCCTCCACTTT
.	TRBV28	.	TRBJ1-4	CASSLFSGLSEKLFF	TGTGCCAGCAGTTTATTTTCCGGGTTGAGTGAAAAACTGTTTTTT
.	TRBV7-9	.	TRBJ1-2	CASSLVGSYGYTF	TGTGCCAGCAGCTTAGTGGGGAGCTATGGCTACACCTTC
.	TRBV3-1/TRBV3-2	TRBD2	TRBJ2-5	CASSQDQRGETQYF	TGTGCCAGCAGCCAAGACCAGCGGGGGGAGACCCAGTACTTC
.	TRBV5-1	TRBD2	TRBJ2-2	CASSNGTSGGRTGELFF	TGCGCCAGCAGCAACGGGACTAGCGGGGGGCGCACCGGGGAGCTGTTTTTT
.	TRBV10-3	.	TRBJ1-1	CAISESGIGEGTEAFF	TGTGCCATCAGTGAGTCGGGCATAGGGGAAGGAACTGAAGCTTTCTTT
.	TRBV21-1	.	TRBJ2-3	CASSTWTGSTDTQYF	TGTGCCAGCAGCACTTGGACAGGGAGCACAGATACGCAGTATTTT
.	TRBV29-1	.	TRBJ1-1	CSAKEVVAFF	TGCAGCGCAAAGGAGGTGGTAGCTTTCTTT
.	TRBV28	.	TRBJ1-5	CASSLAGVTGDNQPQHF	TGTGCCAGCAGTTTGGCCGGGGTGACAGGAGATAATCAGCCCCAGCATTTT
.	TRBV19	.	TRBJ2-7	CASSEPGHLSYEQYF	TGTGCCAGTAGTGAACCGGGACACCTCTCCTACGAGCAGTACTTC
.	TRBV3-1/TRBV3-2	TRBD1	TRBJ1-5	CASSRDSGGNQPQHF	TGTGCCAGCAGCCGGGACAGTGGGGGCAATCAGCCCCAGCATTTT
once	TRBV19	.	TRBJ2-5	CATTDNRGQETQYF	TGTGCCACCACGGACAATCGTGGCCAAGAGACCCAGTACTTC
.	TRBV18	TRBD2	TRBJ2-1	CASSTSGAYNEQFF	TGTGCCAGCTCAACTAGCGGAGCCTACAATGAGCAGTTCTTC
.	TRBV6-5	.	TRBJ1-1	CASTLTPGTEAFF	TGTGCCAGCACCTTGACCCCGGGGACTGAAGCTTTCTTT
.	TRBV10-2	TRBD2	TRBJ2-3	CASRGLAGADTQYF	TGCGCCAGCAGGGGACTAGCGGGAGCAGATACGCAGTATTTT
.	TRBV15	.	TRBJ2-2	CATSRDLGYSGELFF	TGTGCCACCAGCAGAGATCTCGGGTACTCCGGGGAGCTGTTTTTT
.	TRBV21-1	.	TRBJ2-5	CASSEKRGTGGGETQYF	TGTGCCAGCAGCGAAAAGCGGGGGACAGGGGGTGGGGAGACCCAGTACTTC
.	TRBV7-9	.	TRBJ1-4	CASSPGEGATNEKLFF	TGTGCCAGCAGCCCCGGAGAGGGGGCAACTAATGAAAAACTGTTTTTT
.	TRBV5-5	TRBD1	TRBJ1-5	CASSFRDRYQPQHF	TGTGCCAGCAGCTTCCGGGACAGGTATCAGCCCCAGCATTTT
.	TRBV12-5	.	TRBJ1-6	CASTAYNSPLHF	TGTGCTAGCACAGCCTATAATTCACCCCTCCACTTT
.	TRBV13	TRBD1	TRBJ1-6	CASSWRGLHNSPLHF	TGTGCCAGCAGCTGGAGGGGGCTCCATAATTCACCCCTCCACTTT
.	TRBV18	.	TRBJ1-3	CASSPLGQGGNTIYF	TGTGCCAGCTCACCACTGGGACAAGGAGGAAACACCATATATTTT
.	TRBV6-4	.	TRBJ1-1	CASSELPNTEAFF	TGTGCCAGCAGTGAACTCCCGAACACTGAAGCTTTCTTT
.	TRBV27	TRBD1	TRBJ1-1	CASRGQGKTEAFF	TGTGCCAGCAGGGGACAGGGAAAAACTGAAGCTTTCTTT
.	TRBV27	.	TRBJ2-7	CASRTAGGNEQYF	TGTGCCAGCCGGACAGCAGGCGGAAACGAGCAGTACTTC